This T cell receptor (beta chain) was identified in a study of read filtering for tumor transcriptome and immune sequencing. About the research overall: R-ISS stage counts were about 8 for I, 15 to 20 for II, six or seven for III. Whole-study findings and limits: Dropping single-read clonotypes raised IR-seq and RNA-seq shared-clonotype correlation.

There are many counts of this clonotype. What it binds is unknown. Germline CDR1 reads SQVTM; CDR2 reads ANQGSEA. This CDR3 is built from 12 residues. Trimming shortened V by 3 bases and J by 5 bases, and 11 bases separated the two germline ends. The library was built from around 380 ng RNA with molecular barcoded adaptors for alpha/delta and beta/gamma chains. TCRdb used MiXCR to reprocess the reads, holding one entry per CDR3 protein. The sample includes fewer than 90,000 distinct CDR3 sequences, roughly 12% of them seen just once. The V gene is TRBV29-1, the J gene TRBJ2-7; D might be TRBD1 (5 bases). This receptor was obtained from a donor aged 40 or older with multiple myeloma. Sequenced material: a population of CD138-negative cells sorted from bone marrow. This CDR3 reads CSVDLGRDEQYF. CDR3 DNA sequence: TGCAGCGTTGATTTGGGCAGGGACGAGCAGTACTTC.